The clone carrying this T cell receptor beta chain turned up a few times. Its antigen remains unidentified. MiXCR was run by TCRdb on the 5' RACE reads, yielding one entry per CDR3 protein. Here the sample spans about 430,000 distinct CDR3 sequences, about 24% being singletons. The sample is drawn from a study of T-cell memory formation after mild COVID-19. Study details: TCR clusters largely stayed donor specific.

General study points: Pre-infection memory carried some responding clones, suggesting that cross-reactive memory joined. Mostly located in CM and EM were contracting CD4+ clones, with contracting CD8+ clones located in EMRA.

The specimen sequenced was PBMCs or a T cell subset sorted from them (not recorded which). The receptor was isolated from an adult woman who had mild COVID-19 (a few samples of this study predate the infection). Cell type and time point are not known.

The CDR3 nucleotides are TGCGCCAGCAGCTTGGTAGGAGATGCTAACTATGGCTACACCTTC. Translation: CASSLVGDANYGYTF. The chain combines TRBV5-1 with TRBJ1-2, with unresolved D. Between the trimmed V and J ends, which lost 0 bases and 0 bases, there was a span of 9 bases. Germline loops: CDR1 SGHRS, CDR2 YFSETQ. The CDR3 spans 15 residues.